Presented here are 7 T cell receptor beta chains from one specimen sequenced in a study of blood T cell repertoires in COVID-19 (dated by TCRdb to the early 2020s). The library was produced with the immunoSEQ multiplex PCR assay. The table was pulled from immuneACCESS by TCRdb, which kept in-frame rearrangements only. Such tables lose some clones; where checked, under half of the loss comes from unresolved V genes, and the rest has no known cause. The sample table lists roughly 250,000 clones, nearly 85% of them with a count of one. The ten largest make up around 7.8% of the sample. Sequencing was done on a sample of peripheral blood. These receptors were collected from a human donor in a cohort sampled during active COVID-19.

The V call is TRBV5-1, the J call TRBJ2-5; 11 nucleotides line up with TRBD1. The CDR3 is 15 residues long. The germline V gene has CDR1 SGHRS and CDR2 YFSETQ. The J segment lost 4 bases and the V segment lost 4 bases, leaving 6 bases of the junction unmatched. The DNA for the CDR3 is TGCGCCAGCAGCCTCGGGACAGGGGGGGTAGAGACCCAGTACTTC. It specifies CASSLGTGGVETQYF.

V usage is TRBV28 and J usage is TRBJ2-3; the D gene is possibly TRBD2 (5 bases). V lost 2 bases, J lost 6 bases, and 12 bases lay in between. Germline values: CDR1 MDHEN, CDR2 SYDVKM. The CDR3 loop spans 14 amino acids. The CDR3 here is CASSLPGRRDTQYF. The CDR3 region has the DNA TGTGCCAGCAGTTTACCGGGGAGAAGGGATACGCAGTATTTT.

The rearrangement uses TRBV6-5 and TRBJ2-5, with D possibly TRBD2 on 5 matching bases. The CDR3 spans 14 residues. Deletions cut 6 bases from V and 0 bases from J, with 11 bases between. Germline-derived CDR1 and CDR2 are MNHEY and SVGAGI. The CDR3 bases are TGTGCCAGCAGCCTCCGGAGGAACCAAGAGACCCAGTACTTC. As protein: CASSLRRNQETQYF.

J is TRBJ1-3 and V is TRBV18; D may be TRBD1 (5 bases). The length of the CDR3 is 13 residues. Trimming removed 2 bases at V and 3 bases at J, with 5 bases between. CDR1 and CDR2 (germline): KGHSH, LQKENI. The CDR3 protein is CASSPDSGNTIYF. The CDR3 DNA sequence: TGTGCCAGCTCACCAGACAGTGGAAACACCATATATTTT. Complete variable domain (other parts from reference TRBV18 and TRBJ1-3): NAGVMQNPRHLVRRRGQEARLRCSPMKGHSHVYWYRQLPEEGLKFMVYLQKENIIDESGMPKERFSAEFPKEGPSILRIQQVVRGDSAAYFCASSPDSGNTIYFGEGSWLTVV.

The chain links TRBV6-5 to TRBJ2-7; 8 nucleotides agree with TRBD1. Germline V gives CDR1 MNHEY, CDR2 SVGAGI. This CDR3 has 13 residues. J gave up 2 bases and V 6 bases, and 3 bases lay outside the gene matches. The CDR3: CASSRTGPYEQYF. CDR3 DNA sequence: TGTGCCAGCAGCCGGACAGGGCCCTACGAGCAGTACTTC.

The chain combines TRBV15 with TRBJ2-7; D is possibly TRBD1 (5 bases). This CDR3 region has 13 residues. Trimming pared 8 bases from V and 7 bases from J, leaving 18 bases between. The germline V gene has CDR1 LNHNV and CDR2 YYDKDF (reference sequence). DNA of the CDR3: TGTGCCACCGCGAGGCAAGGGGCTCGGGAGCAGTACTTC. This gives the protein CATARQGAREQYF. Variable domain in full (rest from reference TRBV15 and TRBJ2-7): DAMVIQNPRYQVTQFGKPVTLSCSQTLNHNVMYWYQQKSSQAPKLLFHYYDKDFNNEADTPDNFQSRRPNTSFCFLDIRSPGLGDTAMYLCATARQGAREQYFGPGTRLTVT.

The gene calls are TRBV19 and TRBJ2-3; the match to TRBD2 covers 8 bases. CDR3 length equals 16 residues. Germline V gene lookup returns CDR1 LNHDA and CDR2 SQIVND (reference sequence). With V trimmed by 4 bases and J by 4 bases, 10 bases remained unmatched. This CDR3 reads CASSTLRAGEADTQYF. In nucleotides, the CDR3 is TGTGCCAGTAGTACCCTAAGAGCGGGGGAAGCAGATACGCAGTATTTT.